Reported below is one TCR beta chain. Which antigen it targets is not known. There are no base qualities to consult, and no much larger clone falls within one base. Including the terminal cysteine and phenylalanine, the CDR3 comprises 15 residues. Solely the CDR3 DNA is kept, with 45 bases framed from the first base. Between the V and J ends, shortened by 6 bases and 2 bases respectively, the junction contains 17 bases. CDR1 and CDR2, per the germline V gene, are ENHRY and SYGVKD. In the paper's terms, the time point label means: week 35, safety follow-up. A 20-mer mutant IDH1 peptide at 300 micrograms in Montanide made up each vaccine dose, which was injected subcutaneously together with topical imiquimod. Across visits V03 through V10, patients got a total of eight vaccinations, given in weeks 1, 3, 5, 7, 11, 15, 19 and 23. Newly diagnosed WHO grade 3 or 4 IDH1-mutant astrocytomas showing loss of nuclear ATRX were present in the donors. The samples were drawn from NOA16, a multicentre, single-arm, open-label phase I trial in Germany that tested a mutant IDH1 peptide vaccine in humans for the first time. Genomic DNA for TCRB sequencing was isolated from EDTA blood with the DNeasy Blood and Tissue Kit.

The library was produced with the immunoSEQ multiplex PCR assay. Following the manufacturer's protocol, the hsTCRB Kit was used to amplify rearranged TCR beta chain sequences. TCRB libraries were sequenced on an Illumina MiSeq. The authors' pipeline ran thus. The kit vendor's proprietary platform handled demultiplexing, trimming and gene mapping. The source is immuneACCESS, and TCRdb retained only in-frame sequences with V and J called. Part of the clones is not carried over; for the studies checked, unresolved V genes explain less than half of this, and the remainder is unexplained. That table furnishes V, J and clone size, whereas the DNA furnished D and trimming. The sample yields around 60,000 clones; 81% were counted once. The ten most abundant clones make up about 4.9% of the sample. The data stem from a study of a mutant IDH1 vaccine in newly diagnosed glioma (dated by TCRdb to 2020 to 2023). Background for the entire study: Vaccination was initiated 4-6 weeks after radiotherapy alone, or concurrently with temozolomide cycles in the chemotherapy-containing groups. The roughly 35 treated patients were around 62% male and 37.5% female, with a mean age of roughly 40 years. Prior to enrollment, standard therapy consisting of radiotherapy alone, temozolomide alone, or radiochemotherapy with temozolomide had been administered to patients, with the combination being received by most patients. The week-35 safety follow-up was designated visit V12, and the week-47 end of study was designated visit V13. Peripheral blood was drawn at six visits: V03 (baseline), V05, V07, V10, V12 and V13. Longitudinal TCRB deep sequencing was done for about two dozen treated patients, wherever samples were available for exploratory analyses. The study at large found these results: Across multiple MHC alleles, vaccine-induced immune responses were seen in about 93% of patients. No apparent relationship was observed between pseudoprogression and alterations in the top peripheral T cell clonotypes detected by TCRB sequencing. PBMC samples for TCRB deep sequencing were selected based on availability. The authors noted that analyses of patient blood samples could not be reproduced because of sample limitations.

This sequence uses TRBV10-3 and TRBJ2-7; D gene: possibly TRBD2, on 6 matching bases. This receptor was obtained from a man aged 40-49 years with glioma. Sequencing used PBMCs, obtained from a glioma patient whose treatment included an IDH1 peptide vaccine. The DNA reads TGTGCCATCAGAGCGATATCGGAGGGAGCCTACGAGCAGTACTTC. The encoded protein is CAIRAISEGAYEQYF.